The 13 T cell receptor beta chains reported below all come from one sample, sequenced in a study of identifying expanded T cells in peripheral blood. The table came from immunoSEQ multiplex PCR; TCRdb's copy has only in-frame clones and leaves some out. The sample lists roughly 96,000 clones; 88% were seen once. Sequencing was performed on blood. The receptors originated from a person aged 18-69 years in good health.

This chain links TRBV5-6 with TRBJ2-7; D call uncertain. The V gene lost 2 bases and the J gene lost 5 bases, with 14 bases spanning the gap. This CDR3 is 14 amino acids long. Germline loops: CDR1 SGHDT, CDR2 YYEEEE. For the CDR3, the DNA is TGTGCCAGCAGCTTTACGTCAGTAATCCACGAGCAGTACTTC. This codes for CASSFTSVIHEQYF.

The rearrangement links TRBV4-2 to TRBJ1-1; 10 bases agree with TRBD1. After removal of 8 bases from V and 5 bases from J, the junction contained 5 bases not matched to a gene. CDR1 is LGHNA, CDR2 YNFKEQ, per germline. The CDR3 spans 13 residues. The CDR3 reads CASYRQGATEAFF. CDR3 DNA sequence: TGTGCCAGCTATCGACAGGGGGCGACTGAAGCTTTCTTT.

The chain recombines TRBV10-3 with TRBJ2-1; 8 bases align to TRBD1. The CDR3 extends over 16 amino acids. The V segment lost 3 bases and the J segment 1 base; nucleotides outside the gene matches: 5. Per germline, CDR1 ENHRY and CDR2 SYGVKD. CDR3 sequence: CAISDFQGASYNEQFF. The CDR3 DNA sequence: TGTGCCATCAGTGATTTTCAGGGGGCTTCCTACAATGAGCAGTTCTTC.

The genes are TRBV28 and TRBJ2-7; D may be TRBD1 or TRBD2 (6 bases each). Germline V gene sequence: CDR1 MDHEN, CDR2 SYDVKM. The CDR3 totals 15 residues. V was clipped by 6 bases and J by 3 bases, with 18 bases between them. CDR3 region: CASSGGGDIHYEQYF. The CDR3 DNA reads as TGTGCCAGCAGCGGAGGCGGGGACATCCACTACGAGCAGTACTTC.

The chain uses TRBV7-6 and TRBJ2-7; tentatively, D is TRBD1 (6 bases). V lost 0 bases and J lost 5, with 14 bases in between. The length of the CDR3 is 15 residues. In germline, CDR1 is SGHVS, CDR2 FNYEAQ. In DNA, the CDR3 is TGTGCCAGCAGCTTAGCCGGGCAGGGGCGGAACGAGCAGTACTTC. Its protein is CASSLAGQGRNEQYF.

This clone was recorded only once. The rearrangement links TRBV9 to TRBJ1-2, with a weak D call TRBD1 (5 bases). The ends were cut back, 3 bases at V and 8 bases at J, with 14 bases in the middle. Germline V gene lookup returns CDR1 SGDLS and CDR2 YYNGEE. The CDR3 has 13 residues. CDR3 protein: CASSAGGGGGYTF. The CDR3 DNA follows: TGTGCCAGCAGCGCCGGAGGCGGGGGGGGCTACACCTTC.

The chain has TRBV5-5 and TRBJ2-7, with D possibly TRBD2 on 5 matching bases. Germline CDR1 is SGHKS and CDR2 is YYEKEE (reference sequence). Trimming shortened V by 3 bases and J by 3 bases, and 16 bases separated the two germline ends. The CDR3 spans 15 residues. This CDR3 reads CASSSTLTRDYEQYF. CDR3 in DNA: TGTGCCAGCAGCTCCACCCTAACTAGGGACTACGAGCAGTACTTC.

The CDR3 protein is CASSYSILAGGETQYF. CDR3 nucleotide sequence: TGTGCCAGCAGTTACTCGATTCTAGCGGGGGGGGAGACCCAGTACTTC. The gene calls are TRBV6-5 and TRBJ2-5, with 12 bases that match TRBD2. Germline V gene data show CDR1 as MNHEY and CDR2 as SVGAGI. The junction had 4 bases not matched to a gene; V was cut back by 0 bases and J by 5 bases. This CDR3 is 16 amino acids long.

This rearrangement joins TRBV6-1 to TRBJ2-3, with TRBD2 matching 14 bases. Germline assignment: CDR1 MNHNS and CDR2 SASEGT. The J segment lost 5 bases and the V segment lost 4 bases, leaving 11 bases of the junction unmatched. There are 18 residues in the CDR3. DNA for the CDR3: TGTGCCAGCAGTGCCGCCCGGACTAGCGGGGGGCATGGAGATACGCAGTATTTT. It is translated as CASSAARTSGGHGDTQYF.

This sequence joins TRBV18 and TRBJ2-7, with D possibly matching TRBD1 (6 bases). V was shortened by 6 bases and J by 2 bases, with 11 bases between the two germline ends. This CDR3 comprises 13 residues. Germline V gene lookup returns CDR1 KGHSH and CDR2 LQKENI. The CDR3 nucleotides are TGTGCCAGCTCGCACGGACAGACCTACGAGCAGTACTTC. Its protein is CASSHGQTYEQYF.

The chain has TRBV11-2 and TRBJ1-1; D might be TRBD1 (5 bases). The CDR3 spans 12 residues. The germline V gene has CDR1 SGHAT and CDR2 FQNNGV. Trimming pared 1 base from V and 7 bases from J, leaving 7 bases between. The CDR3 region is CASSLADSEAFF. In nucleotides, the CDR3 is TGTGCCAGCAGCTTAGCCGACAGTGAAGCTTTCTTT.

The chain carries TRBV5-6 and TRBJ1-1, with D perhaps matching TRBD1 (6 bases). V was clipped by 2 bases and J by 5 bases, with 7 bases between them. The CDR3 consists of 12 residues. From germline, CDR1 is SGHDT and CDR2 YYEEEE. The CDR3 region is CASSFRGTEAFF. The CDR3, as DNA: TGTGCCAGCAGCTTCAGGGGAACTGAAGCTTTCTTT.

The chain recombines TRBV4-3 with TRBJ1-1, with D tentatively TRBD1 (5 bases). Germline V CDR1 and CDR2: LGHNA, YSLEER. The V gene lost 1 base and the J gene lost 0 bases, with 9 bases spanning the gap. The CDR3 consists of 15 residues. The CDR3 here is CASSQVQGMNTEAFF. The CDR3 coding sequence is TGCGCCAGCAGCCAAGTTCAGGGCATGAACACTGAAGCTTTCTTT.